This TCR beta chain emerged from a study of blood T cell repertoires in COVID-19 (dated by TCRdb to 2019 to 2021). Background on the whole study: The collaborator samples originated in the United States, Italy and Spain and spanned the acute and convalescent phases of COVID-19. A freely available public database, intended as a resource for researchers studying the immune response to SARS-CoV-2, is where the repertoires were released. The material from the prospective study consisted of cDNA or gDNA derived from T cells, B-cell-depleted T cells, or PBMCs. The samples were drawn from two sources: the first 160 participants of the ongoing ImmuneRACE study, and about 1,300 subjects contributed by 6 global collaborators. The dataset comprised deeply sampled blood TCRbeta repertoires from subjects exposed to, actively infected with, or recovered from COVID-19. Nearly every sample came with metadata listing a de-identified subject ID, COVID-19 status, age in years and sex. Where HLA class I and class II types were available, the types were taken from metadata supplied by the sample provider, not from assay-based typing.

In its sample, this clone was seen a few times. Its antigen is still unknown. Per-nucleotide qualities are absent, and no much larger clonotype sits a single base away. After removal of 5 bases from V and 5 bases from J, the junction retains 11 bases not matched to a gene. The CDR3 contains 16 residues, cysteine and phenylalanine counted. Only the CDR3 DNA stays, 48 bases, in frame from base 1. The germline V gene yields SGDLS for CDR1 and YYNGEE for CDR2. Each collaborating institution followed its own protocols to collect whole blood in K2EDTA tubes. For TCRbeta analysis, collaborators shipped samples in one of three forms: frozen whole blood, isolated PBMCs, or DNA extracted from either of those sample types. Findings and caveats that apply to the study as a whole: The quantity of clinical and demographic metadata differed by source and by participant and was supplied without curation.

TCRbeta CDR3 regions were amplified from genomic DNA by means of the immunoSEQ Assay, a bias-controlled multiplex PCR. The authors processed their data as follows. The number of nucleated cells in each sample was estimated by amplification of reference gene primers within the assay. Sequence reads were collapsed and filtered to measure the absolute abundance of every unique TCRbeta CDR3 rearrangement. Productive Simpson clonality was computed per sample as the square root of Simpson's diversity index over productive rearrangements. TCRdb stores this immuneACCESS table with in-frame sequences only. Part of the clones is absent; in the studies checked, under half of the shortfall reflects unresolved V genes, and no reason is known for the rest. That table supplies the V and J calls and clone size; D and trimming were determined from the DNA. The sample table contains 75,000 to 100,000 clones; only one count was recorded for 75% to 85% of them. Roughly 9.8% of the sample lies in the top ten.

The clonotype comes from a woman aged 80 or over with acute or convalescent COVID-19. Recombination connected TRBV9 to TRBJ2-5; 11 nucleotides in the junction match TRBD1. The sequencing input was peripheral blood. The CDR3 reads CASSAYGQGARETQYF. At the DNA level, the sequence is TGTGCCAGCAGTGCTTACGGACAGGGGGCTAGGGAGACCCAGTACTTC.